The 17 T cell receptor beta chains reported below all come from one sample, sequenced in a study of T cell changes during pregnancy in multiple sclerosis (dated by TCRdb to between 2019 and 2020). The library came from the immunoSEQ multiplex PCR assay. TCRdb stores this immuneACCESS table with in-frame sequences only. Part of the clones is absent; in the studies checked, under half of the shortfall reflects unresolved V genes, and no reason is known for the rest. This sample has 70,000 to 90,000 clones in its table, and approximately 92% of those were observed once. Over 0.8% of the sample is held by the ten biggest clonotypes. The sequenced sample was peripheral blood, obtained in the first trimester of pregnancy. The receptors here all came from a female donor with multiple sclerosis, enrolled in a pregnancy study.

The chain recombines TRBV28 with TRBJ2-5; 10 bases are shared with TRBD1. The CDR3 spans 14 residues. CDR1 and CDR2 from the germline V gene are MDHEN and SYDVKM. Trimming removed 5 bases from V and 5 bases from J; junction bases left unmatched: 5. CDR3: CASSAETGGETQYF. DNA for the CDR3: TGTGCCAGCAGTGCCGAGACAGGGGGCGAGACCCAGTACTTC. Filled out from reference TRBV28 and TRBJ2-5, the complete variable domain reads DVKVTQSSRYLVKRTGEKVFLECVQDMDHENMFWYRQDPGLGLRLIYFSYDVKMKEKGDIPEGYSVSREKKERFSLILESASTNQTSMYLCASSAETGGETQYFGPGTRLLVL.

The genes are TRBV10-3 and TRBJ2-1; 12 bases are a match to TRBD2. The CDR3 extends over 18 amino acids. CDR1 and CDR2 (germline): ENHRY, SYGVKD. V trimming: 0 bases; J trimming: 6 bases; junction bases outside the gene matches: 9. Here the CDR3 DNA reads TGTGCCATCAGTGAGTCGGCAGGGACTAGCGGGTATGGCAATGAGCAGTTCTTC. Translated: CAISESAGTSGYGNEQFF.

Here the CDR3 DNA reads TGCGCCAGCAGCCCACAGGGGGCACGTACCGGGGAGCTGTTTTTT. This sequence encodes CASSPQGARTGELFF. This chain connects TRBV5-1 to TRBJ2-2, with 9 positions matching TRBD1. V was clipped by 4 bases and J by 5 bases; unmatched bases: 6. Germline assignment: CDR1 SGHRS and CDR2 YFSETQ. The CDR3 spans 15 residues.

The CDR3 loop is CASSIAGGSGGDYEQYF. CDR3 sequence (DNA): TGTGCCAGTAGTATAGCCGGGGGAAGCGGGGGAGATTACGAGCAGTACTTC. J is TRBJ2-7 and V is TRBV19; 8 bases are a match to TRBD2. Unmatched junction bases numbered 12, after V lost 1 base and J lost 4 bases. Germline V lookup: CDR1 LNHDA, CDR2 SQIVND (reference sequence). CDR3 length: 17 residues.

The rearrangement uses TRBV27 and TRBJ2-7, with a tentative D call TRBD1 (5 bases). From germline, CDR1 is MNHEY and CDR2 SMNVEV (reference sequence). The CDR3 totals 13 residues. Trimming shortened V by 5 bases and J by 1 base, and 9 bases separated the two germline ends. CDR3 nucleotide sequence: TGTGCCAGCAGTCCACAGGATTCCTACGAGCAGTACTTC. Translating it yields CASSPQDSYEQYF.

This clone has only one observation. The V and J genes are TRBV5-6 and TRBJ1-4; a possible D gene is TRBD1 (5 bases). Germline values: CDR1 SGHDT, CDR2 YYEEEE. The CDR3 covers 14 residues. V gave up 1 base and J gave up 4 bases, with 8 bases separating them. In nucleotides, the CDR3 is TGTGCCAGCAGCTTGACAGGTTTTAATGAAAAACTGTTTTTT. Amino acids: CASSLTGFNEKLFF.

CDR3 residues: CASELTGVNTEAFF. The CDR3 region has the DNA TGTGCCAGCGAATTGACAGGGGTTAACACTGAAGCTTTCTTT. The rearrangement joins TRBV5-6 to TRBJ1-1, with 8 positions matching TRBD1. The V segment lost 7 bases and the J segment 2 bases; nucleotides outside the gene matches: 7. The CDR3 is 14 amino acids. CDR1 and CDR2 from the germline V gene are SGHDT and YYEEEE.

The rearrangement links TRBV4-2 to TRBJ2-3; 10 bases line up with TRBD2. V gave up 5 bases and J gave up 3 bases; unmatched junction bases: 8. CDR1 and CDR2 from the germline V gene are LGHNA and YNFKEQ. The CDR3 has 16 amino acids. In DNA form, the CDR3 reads TGTGCCAGCAGCGCCCTCCTAGCGGGAGAAACAGATACGCAGTATTTT. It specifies CASSALLAGETDTQYF.

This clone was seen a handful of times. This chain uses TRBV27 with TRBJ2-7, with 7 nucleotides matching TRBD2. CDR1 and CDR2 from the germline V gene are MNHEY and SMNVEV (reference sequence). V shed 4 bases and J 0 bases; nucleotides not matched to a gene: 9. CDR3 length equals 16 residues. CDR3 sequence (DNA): TGTGCCAGCAGTTCTACCCTAGCGGTCAGCTCCTACGAGCAGTACTTC. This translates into CASSSTLAVSSYEQYF.

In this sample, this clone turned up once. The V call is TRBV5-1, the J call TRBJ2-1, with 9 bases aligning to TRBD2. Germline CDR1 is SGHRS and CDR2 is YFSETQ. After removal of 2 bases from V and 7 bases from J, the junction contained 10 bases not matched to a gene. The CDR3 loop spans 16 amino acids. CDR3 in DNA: TGCGCCAGCAGCTTCCCCATTAGCGGGGGAGTAAATGAGCAGTTCTTC. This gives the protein CASSFPISGGVNEQFF.

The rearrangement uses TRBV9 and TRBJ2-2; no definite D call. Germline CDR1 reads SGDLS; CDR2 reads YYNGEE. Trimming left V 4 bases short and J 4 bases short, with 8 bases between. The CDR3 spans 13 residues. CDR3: CASSPPGTGELFF. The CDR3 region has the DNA TGTGCCAGCAGCCCTCCGGGCACCGGGGAGCTGTTTTTT.

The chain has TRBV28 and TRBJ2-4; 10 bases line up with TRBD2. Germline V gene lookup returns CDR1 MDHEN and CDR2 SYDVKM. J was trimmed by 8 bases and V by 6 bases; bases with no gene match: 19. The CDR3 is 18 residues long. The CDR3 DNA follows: TGTGCCAGCAGCCCGCTGAGGGGCCTTCGAGCGGGGGGGGACATTCAGTACTTC. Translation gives CASSPLRGLRAGGDIQYF. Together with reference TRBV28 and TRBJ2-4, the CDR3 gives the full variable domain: DVKVTQSSRYLVKRTGEKVFLECVQDMDHENMFWYRQDPGLGLRLIYFSYDVKMKEKGDIPEGYSVSREKKERFSLILESASTNQTSMYLCASSPLRGLRAGGDIQYFGAGTRLSVL.

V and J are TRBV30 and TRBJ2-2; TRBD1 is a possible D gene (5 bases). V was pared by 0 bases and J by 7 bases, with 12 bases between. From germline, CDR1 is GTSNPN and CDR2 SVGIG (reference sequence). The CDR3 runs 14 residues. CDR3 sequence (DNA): TGTGCCTGGAGTGTCGGTGGGCAGGGCGGGGAGCTGTTTTTT. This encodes CAWSVGGQGGELFF. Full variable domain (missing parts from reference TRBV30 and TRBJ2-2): SQTIHQWPATLVQPVGSPLSLECTVEGTSNPNLYWYRQAAGRGLQLLFYSVGIGQISSEVPQNLSASRPQDRQFILSSKKLLLSDSGFYLCAWSVGGQGGELFFGEGSRLTVL.

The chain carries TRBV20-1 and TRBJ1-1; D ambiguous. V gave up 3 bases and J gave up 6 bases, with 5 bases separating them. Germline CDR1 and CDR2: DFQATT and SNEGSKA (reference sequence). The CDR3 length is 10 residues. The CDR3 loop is CSARSAEAFF. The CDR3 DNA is TGCAGTGCTAGGTCTGCTGAAGCTTTCTTT.

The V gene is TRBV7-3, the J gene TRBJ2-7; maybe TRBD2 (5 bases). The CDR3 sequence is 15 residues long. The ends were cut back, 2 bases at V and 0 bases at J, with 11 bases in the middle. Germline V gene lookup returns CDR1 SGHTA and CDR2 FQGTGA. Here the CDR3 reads CASSLGRVSSYEQYF. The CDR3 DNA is TGTGCCAGCAGCTTAGGGCGGGTGAGCTCCTACGAGCAGTACTTC.

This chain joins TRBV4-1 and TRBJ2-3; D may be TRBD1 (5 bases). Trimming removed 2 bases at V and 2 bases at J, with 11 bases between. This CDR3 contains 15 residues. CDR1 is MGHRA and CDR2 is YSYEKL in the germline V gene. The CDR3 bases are TGCGCCAGCAGCCAAAACGCAGGGTCCACAGATACGCAGTATTTT. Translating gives CASSQNAGSTDTQYF.

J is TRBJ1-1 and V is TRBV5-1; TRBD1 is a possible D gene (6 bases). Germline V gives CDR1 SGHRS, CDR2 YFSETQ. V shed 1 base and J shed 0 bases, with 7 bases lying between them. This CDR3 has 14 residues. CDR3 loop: CASSLTGLNTEAFF. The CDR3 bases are TGCGCCAGCAGCTTGACAGGGTTGAACACTGAAGCTTTCTTT.